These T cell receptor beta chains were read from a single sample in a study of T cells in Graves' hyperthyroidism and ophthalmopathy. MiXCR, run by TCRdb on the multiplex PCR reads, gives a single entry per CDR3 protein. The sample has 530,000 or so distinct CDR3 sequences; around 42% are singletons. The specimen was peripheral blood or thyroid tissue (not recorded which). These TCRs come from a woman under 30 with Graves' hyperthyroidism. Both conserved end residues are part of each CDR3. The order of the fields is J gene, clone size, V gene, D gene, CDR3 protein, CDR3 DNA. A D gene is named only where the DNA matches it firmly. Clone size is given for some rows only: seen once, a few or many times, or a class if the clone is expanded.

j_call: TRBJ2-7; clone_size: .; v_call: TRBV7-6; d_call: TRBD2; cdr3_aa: CASTPSGYSYEQYF; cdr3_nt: TGTGCCAGCACCCCTAGCGGGTACTCCTACGAGCAGTACTTC
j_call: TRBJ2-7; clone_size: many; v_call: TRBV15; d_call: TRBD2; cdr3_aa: CATSSPGGGHYEQYF; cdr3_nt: TGTGCCACCAGCAGCCCCGGGGGGGGCCACTACGAGCAGTACTTC
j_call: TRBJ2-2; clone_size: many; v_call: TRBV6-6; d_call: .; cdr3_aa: CASTASTGELFF; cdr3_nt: TGTGCCAGCACTGCAAGCACCGGGGAGCTGTTTTTT
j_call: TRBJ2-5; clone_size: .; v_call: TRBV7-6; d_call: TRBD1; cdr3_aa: CASSLDDRGHWETQYF; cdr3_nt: TGTGCCAGCAGCTTAGACGACAGGGGCCATTGGGAGACCCAGTACTTC
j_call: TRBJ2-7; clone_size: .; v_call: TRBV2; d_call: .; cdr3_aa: CASRAARLDNEQYF; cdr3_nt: TGTGCCAGCAGGGCGGCGAGGCTGGACAATGAGCAGTACTTC
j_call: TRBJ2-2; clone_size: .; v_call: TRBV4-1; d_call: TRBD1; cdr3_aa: CASSLRVRDRVYTGELFF; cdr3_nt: TGCGCCAGCAGCCTTCGTGTTCGGGACAGGGTTTACACCGGGGAGCTGTTTTTT
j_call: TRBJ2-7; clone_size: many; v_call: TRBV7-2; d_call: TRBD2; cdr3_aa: CASSLLAGGGVPEQYF; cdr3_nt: TGTGCCAGCAGCTTGCTAGCGGGAGGAGGAGTCCCCGAGCAGTACTTC
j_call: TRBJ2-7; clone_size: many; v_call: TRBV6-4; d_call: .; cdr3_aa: CASSGTSPYEQYF; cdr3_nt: TGTGCCAGCAGTGGAACTAGCCCCTACGAGCAGTACTTC
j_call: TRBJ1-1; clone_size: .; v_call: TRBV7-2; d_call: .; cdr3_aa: CASSLAVGARGTEAFF; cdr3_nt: TGTGCCAGCAGCTTAGCGGTTGGGGCCCGGGGGACTGAAGCTTTCTTT
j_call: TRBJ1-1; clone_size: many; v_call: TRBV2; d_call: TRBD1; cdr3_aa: CASRGQGLIFTEAFF; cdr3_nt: TGTGCCAGCAGGGGACAGGGTCTGATATTCACTGAAGCTTTCTTT
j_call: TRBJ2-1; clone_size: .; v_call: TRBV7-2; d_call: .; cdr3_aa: CASSGNFSSYNEQFF; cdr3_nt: TGTGCCAGCAGCGGCAACTTTAGCTCCTACAATGAGCAGTTCTTC
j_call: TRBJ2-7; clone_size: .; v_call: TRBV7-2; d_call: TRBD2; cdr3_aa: CASRGLAGIEQYF; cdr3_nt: TGTGCCAGCAGAGGACTAGCGGGAATCGAGCAGTACTTC
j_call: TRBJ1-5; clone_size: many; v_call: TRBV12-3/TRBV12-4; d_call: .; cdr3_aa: CASSSSGTVNQPQHF; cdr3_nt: TGTGCCAGCAGTTCTTCCGGGACGGTCAATCAGCCCCAGCATTTT
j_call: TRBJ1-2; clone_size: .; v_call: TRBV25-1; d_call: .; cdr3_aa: CASSDPGTDYGYTF; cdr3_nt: TGTGCCAGCAGTGATCCCGGGACGGACTATGGCTACACCTTC
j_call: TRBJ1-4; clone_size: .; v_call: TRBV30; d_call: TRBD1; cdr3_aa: CAWNPGQDEKLFF; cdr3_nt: TGTGCCTGGAATCCGGGACAGGACGAAAAACTGTTTTTT
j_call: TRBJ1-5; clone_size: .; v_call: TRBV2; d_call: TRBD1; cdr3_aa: CASRTGMRQPQHF; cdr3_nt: TGTGCCAGCAGGACAGGGATGAGGCAGCCCCAACATTTT
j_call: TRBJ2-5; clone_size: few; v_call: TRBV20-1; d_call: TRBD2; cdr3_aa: CSARDGAGGPVETQYF; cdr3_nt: TGCAGTGCTAGAGATGGGGCGGGAGGGCCAGTAGAGACCCAGTACTTC
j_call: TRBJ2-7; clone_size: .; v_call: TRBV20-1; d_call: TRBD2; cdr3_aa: CSASRLAGGAYEQYF; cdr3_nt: TGCAGTGCTAGTAGGCTAGCGGGAGGTGCCTACGAGCAGTACTTC
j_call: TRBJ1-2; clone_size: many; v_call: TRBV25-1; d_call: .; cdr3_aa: CASSDRPAVYGYTF; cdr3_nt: TGTGCCAGCAGTGACCGCCCGGCGGTCTATGGCTACACCTTC
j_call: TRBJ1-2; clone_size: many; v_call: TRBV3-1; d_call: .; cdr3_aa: CASSQDRGTFGYTF; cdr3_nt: TGTGCCAGCAGCCAAGATCGGGGGACCTTTGGCTACACCTTC
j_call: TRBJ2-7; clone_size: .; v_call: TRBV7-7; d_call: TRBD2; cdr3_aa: CASSESGSSYNEQYF; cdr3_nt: TGTGCCAGCAGTGAAAGCGGGAGCTCCTACAATGAGCAGTACTTC
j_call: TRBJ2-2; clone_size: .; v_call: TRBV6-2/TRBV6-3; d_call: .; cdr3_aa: CASSYHDGTNTGELFF; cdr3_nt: TGTGCCAGCAGTTACCATGACGGAACGAACACCGGGGAGCTGTTTTTT